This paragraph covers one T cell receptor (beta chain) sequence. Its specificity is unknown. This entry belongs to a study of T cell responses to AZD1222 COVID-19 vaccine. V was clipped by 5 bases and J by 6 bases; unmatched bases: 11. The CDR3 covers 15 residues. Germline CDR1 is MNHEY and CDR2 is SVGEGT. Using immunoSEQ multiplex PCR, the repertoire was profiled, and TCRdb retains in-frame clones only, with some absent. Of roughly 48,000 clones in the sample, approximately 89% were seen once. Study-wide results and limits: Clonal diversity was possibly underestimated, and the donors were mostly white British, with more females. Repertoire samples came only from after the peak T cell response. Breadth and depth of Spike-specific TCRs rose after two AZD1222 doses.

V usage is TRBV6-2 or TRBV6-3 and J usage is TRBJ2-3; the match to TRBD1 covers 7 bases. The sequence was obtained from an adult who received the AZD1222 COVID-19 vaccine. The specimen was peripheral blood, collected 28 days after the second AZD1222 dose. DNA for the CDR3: TGTGCCAGCAGTGACAGGGAAGGGGCCAGGGATACGCAGTATTTT. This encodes CASSDREGARDTQYF.